This T cell receptor beta chain was captured by sequencing in a study of T cell changes during pregnancy in multiple sclerosis. TCRdb's table, derived via immunoSEQ multiplex PCR, lists solely in-frame clones and lacks some. The sample lists tens of thousands of clones, about 90% occurring once. CDR1 and CDR2 (germline): LGHNT, FRNRAP. Trimming removed 7 bases from V and 8 bases from J, with 17 bases in between. There are 14 residues in the CDR3. The chain links TRBV12-5 to TRBJ2-2, with D perhaps matching TRBD2 (5 bases). The sample here was CD4+ T cells from peripheral blood mononuclear cells, taken after pregnancy. The sequence came from a female donor in good health, enrolled as a control in a pregnancy study. The CDR3 region has the DNA TGTGCTAGTGTCCGGGCCCTAGCCACAGGGGAGCTGTTTTTT. Translating it yields CASVRALATGELFF.